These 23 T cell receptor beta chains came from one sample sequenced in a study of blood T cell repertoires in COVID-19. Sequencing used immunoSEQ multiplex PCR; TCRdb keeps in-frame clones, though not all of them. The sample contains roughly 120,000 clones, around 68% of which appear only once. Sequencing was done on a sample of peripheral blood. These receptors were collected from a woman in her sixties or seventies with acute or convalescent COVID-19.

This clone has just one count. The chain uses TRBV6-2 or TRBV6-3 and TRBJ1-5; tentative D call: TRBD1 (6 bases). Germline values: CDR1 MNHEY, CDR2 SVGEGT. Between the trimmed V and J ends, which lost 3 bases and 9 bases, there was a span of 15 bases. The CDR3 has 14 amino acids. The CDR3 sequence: CASSYNRESRPQHF. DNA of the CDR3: TGTGCCAGCAGTTATAACAGGGAATCGAGGCCCCAGCATTTT.

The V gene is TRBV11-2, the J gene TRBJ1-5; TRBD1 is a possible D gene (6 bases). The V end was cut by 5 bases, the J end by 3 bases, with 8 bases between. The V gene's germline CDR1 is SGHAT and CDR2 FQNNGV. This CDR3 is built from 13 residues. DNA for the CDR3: TGTGCCAGCAGCGGACAGACCAATCAGCCCCAGCATTTT. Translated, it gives CASSGQTNQPQHF.

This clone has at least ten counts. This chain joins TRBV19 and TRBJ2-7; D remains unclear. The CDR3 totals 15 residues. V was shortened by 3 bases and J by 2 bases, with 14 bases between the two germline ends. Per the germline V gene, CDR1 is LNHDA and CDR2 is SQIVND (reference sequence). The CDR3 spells CASSISPGPPYEQYF. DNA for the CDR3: TGTGCCAGTAGTATCTCGCCAGGTCCCCCCTACGAGCAGTACTTC.

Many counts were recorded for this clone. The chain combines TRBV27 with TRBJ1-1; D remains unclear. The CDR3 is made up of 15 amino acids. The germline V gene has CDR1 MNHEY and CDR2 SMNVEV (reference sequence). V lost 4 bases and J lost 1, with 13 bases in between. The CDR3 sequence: CASSWNPGSNTEAFF. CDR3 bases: TGTGCCAGCAGTTGGAATCCGGGGTCGAACACTGAAGCTTTCTTT.

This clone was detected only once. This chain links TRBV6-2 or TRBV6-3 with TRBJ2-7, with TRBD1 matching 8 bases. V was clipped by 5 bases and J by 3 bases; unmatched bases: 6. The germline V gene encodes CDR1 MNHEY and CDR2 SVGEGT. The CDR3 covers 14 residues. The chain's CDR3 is CASSRTGRDYEQYF. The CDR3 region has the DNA TGTGCCAGCAGTCGGACAGGGCGAGACTACGAGCAGTACTTC.

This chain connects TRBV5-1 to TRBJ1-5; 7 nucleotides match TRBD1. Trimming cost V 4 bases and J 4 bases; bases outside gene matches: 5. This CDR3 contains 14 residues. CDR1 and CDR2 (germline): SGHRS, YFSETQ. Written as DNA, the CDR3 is TGCGCCAGCAGCCCCGGGGACAGAAATCAGCCCCAGCATTTT. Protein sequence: CASSPGDRNQPQHF.

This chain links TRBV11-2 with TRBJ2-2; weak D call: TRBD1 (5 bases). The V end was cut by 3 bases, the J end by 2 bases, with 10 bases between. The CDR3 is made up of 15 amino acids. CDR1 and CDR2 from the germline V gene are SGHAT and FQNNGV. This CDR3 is CASSLRQLNTGELFF. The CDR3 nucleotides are TGTGCCAGCAGCTTGAGACAGCTAAACACCGGGGAGCTGTTTTTT.

The DNA for the CDR3 is TGCGCCAGCAGCCAAGATATTAGCGGGGCTTATAGCAATCAGCCCCAGCATTTT. It translates to CASSQDISGAYSNQPQHF. This chain links TRBV4-3 with TRBJ1-5; tentative D call: TRBD1 (5 bases). The CDR3 extends over 18 amino acids. Germline CDR1 LGHNA, CDR2 YSLEER. V shed 0 bases and J shed 0 bases, with 15 bases lying between them.

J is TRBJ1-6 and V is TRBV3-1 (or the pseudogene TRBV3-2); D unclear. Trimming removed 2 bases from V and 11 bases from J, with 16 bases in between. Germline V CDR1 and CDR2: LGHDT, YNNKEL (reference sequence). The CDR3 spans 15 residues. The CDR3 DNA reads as TGTGCCAGCAGCCAAAGCGGACCCGGGCGGGCACCCCTCCACTTT. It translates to CASSQSGPGRAPLHF.

The CDR3 is CASSQARGGSSYEQYF. DNA for the CDR3: TGTGCCAGCAGCCAAGCGCGGGGGGGGAGCTCCTACGAGCAGTACTTC. This sequence joins TRBV4-2 and TRBJ2-7; TRBD2 matches at 9 bases. J lost 0 bases, V lost 1 base, and 4 bases had no gene match. This CDR3 is 16 amino acids long. Germline CDR1 is LGHNA and CDR2 is YNFKEQ.

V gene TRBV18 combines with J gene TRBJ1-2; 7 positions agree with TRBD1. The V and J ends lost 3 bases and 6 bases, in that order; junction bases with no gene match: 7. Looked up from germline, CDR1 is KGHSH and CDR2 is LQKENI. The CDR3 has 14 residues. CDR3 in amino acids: CASSPRDSRDGYTF. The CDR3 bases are TGTGCCAGCTCACCCCGGGACAGTCGGGATGGCTACACCTTC.

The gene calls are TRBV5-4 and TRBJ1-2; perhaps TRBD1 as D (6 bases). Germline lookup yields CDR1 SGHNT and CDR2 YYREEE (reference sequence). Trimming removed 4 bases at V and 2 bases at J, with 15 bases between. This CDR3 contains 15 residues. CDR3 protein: CASSVSLGQNYGYTF. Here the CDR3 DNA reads TGTGCCAGCAGCGTGTCACTGGGACAAAACTATGGCTACACCTTC. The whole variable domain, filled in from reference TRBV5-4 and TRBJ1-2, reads ETGVTQSPTHLIKTRGQQVTLRCSSQSGHNTVSWYQQALGQGPQFIFQYYREEENGRGNFPPRFSGLQFPNYSSELNVNALELDDSALYLCASSVSLGQNYGYTFGSGTRLTVV.

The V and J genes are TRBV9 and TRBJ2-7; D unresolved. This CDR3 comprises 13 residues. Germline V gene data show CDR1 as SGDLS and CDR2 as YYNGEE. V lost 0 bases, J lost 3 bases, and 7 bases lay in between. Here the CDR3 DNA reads TGTGCCAGCAGCGTAGATATTTTCTACGAGCAGTACTTC. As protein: CASSVDIFYEQYF.

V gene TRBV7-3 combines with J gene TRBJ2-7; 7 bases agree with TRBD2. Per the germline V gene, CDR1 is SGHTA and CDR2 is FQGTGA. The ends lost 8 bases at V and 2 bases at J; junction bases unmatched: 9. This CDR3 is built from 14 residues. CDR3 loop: CASARWEGPYEQYF. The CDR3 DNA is TGTGCCAGCGCGAGGTGGGAGGGCCCCTACGAGCAGTACTTC.

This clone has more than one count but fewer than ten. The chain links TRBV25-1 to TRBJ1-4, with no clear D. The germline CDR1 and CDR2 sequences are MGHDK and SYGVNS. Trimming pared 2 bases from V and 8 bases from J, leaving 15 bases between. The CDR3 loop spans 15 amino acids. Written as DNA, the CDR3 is TGTGCCAGCAGTGAACAAAAGGGTCGGGGAGAAAAACTGTTTTTT. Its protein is CASSEQKGRGEKLFF.

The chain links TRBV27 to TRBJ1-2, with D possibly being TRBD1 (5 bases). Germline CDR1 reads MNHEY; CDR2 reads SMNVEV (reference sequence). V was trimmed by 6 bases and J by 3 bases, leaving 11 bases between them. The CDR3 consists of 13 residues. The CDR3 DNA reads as TGTGCCAGCAGCCGAGACAGTCACTATGGCTACACCTTC. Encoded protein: CASSRDSHYGYTF.

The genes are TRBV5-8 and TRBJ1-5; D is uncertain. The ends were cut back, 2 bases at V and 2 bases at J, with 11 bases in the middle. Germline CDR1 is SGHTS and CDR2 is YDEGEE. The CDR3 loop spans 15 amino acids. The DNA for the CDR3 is TGTGCCAGCAGCTTTAGAATTGTGGGCAATCAGCCCCAGCATTTT. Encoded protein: CASSFRIVGNQPQHF.

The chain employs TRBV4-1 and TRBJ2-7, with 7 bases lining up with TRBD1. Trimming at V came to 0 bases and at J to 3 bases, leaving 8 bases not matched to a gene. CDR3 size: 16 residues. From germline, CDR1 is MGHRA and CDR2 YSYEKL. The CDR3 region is CASSQDVRQGIYEQYF. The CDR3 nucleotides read TGCGCCAGCAGCCAAGATGTACGACAGGGAATCTACGAGCAGTACTTC.

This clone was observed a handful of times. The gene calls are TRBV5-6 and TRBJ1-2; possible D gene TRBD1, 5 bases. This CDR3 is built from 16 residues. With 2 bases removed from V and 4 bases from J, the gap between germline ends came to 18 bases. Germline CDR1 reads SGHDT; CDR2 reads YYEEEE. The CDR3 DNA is TGTGCCAGCAGCTTTGAACTGTCAGGGCCGATCTATGGCTACACCTTC. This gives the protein CASSFELSGPIYGYTF.

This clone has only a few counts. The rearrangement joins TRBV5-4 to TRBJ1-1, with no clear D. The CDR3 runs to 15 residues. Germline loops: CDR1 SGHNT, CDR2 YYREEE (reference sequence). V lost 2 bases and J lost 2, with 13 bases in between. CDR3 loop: CASSFRPGSNTEAFF. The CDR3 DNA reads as TGTGCCAGCAGCTTCCGACCGGGATCAAACACTGAAGCTTTCTTT.

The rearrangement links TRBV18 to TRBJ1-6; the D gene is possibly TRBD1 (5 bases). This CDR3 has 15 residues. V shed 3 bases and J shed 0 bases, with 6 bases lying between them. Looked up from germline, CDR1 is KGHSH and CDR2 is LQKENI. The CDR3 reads CASSPDSSYNSPLHF. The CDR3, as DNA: TGTGCCAGCTCACCTGACAGCTCCTATAATTCACCCCTCCACTTT.

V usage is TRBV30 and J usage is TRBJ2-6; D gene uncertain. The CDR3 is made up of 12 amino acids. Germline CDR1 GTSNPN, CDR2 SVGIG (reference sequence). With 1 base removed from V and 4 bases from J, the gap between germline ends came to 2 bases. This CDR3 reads CAWSAGANVLTF. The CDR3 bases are TGTGCCTGGAGTGCAGGGGCCAACGTCCTGACTTTC.

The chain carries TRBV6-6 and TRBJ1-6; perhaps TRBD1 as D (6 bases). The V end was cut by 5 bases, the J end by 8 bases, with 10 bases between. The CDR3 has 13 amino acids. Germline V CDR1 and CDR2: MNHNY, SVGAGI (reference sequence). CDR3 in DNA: TGTGCCAGCAGTCTCAGGGGTGATTCACCCCTCCACTTT. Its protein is CASSLRGDSPLHF.